This T cell receptor (beta chain) was obtained from a study of cytomegalovirus exposure and HLA in healthy donors. Overall study results and limits: Investigators reported some 150 TCR beta chains as tied to cytomegalovirus. Several of the most significant clusters appeared linked to common viral pathogens, based on a later analysis. The majority of CMV-associated TCR beta chains were reported as apparently HLA-restricted in a later analysis.

The study ran its PCR with 60 Vbeta and 13 Jbeta primers. Sequencing used immunoSEQ multiplex PCR; TCRdb keeps in-frame clones, though not all of them. The sample lists roughly 150,000 clones, around 73% occurring once. CDR3 length equals 15 residues. Germline-derived CDR1 and CDR2 are SGDLS and YYNGEE. V gave up 4 bases and J gave up 11 bases, with 25 bases separating them. Healthy individuals who donated bone marrow served as the donors. Points on this clone: What it recognizes is unknown.

The rearrangement joins TRBV9 to TRBJ2-7; D is uncertain. The sequence derives from a young woman in good health and CMV-seropositive. What was sequenced was PBMCs. The CDR3 DNA follows: TGTGCCAGCAGCCTAGATGACACAAGACGATCCCCAGAGTACTTC. It yields the protein CASSLDDTRRSPEYF.